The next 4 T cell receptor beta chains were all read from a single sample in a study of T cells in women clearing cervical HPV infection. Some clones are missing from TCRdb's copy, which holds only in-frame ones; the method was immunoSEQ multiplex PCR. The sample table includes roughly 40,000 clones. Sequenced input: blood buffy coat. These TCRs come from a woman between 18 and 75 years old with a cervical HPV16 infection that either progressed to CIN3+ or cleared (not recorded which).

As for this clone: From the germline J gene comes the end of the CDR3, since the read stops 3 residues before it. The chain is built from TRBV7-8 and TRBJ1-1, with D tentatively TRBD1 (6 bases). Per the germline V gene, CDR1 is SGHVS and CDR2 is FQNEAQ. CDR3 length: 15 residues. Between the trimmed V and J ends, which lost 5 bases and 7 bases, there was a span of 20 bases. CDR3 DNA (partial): TGTGCCAGCAGCCCGGGGGGCAGAGCCACGCGTGAA. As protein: CASSPGGRATRE. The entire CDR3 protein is CASSPGGRATREAFF.

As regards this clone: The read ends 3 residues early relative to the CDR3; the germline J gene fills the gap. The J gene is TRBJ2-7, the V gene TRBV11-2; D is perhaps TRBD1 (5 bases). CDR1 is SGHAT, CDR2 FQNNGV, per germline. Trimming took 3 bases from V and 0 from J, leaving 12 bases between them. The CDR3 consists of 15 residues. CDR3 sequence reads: CASSLSRERSYEQYF. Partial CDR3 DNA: TGTGCCAGCAGCTTGTCCAGGGAACGCTCCTACGAG.

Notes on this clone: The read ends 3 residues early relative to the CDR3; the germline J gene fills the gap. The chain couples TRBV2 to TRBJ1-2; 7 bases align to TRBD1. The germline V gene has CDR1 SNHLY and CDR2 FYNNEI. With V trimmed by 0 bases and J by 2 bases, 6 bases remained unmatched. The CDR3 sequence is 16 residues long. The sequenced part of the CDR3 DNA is TGTGCCAGCAGTGAAGCGCGGAGGGGGCGAAACTATGGC. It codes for CASSEARRGRNYG. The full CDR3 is CASSEARRGRNYGYTF.

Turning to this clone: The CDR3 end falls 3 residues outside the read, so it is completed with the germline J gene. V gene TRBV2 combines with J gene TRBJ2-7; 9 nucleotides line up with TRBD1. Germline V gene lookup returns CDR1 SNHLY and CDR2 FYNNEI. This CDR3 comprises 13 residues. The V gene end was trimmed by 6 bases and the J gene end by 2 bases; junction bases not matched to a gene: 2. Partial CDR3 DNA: TGTGCCAGCAGGGGGACAGGGACCTACGAG. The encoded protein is CASRGTGTYE. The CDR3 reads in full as CASRGTGTYEQYF.